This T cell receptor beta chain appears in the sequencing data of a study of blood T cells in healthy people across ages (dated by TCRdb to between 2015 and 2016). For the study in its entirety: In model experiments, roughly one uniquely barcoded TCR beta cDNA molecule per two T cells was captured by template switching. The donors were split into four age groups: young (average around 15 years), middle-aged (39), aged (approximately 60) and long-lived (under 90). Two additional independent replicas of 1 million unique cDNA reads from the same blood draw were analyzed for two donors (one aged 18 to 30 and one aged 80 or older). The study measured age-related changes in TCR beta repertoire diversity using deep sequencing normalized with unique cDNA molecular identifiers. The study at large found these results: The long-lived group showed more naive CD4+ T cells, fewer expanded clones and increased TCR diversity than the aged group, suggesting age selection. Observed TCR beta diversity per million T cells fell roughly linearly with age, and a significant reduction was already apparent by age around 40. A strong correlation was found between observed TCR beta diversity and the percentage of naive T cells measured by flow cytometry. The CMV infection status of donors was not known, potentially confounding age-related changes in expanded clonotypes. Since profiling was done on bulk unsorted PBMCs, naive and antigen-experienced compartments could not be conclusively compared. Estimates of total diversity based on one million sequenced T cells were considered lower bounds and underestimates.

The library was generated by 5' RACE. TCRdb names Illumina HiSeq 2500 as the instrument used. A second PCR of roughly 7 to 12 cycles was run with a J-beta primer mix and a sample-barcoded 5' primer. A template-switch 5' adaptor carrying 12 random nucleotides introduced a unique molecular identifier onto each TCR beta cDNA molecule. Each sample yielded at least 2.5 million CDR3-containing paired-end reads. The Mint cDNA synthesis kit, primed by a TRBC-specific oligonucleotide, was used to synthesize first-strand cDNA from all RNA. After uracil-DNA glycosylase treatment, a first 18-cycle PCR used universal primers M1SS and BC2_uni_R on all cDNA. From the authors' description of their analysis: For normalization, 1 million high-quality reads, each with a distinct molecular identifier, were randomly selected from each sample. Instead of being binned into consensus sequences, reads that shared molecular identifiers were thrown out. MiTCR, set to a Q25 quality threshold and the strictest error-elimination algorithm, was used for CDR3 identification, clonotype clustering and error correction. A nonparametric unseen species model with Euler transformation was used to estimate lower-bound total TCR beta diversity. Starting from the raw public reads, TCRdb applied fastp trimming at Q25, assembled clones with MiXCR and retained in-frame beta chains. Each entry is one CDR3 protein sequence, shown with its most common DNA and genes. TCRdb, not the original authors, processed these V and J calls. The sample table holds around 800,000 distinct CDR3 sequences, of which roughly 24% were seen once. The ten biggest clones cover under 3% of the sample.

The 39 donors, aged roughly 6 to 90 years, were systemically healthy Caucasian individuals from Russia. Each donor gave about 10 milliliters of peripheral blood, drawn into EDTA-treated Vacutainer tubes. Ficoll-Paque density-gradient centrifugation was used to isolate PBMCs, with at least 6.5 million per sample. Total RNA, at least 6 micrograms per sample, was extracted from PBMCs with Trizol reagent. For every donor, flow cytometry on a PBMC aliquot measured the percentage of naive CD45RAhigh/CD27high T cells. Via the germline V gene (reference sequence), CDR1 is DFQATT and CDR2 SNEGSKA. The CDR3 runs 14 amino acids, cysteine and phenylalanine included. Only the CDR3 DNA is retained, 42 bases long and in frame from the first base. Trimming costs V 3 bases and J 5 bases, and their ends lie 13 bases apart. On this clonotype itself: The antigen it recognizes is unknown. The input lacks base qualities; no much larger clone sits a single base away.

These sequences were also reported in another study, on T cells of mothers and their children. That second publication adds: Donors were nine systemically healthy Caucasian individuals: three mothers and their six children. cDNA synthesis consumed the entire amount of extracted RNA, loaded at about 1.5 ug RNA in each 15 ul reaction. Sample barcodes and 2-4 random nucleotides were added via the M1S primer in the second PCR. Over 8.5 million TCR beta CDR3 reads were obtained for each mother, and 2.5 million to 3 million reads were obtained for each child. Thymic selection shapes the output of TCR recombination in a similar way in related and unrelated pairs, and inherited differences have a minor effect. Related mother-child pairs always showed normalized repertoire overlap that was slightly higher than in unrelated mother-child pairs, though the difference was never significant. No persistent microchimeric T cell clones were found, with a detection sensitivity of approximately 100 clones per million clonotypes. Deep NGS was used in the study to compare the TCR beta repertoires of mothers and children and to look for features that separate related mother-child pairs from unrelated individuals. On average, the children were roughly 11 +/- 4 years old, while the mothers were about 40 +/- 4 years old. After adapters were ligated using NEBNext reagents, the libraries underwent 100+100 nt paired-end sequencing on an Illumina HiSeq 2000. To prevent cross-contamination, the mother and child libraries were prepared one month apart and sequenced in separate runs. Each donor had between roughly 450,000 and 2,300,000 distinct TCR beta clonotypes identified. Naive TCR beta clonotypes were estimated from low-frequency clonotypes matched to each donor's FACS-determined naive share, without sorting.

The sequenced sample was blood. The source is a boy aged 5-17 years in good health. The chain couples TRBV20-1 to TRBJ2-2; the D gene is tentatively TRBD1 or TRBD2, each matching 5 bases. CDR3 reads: CSASAGAGTGELFF. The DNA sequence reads TGCAGTGCTAGTGCCGGGGCCGGGACCGGGGAGCTGTTTTTT.